A single sample is the source of the 13 T cell receptor beta chains below, sequenced in a study of CD8 T cells in ankylosing spondylitis. TCRdb re-derived calls from the 5' RACE reads in MiXCR, one entry per CDR3 protein. The table includes 150,000 or so distinct CDR3 sequences, roughly 31% detected once. The sample taken for sequencing was synovial fluid, either unsorted or a sorted T cell fraction (not recorded which). These receptors all come from a male donor with ankylosing spondylitis.

This clonotype has ten or more counts. The V gene is TRBV20-1, the J gene TRBJ2-5, with D tentatively TRBD2 (5 bases). Germline CDR1 DFQATT, CDR2 SNEGSKA (reference sequence). CDR3 length: 13 residues. V was pared by 0 bases and J by 8 bases, with 13 bases between. The CDR3 coding sequence is TGCAGTGCTAGAGATCCGTACGCGGGCACCCAGTACTTC. It specifies CSARDPYAGTQYF.

This clonotype was found a few times. This chain links TRBV5-8 with TRBJ1-1; TRBD1 matches at 7 bases. V lost 5 bases and J lost 3; bases outside the gene matches: 10. The CDR3 sequence is 15 residues long. Germline lookup yields CDR1 SGHTS and CDR2 YDEGEE. The DNA of the CDR3 is TGTGCCAGCAGTTCCCGGACAGGCAGAGACACTGAAGCTTTCTTT. Translated: CASSSRTGRDTEAFF.

The chain links TRBV29-1 to TRBJ2-1, with a weak D call TRBD1 (5 bases). Trimming took 4 bases from V and 8 from J, leaving 15 bases between them. Per the germline V gene, CDR1 is SQVTM and CDR2 is ANQGSEA. The CDR3 is 13 amino acids. Here the CDR3 DNA reads TGCAGCGTTGTCAGGCAGGGTGGCGATGAGCAGTTCTTC. Its protein is CSVVRQGGDEQFF.

This clonotype was seen more than once but under ten times. The V and J genes are TRBV25-1 and TRBJ1-5; 7 bases are a match to TRBD1. The V segment lost 6 bases and the J segment 2 bases; nucleotides outside the gene matches: 4. This CDR3 comprises 14 residues. Per germline, CDR1 MGHDK and CDR2 SYGVNS. This chain's CDR3 is CASRTGVGNQPQHF. CDR3 nucleotide sequence: TGTGCCAGCAGAACAGGGGTGGGCAATCAGCCCCAGCATTTT.

This sequence joins TRBV2 and TRBJ1-6; D possibly corresponds to TRBD1 (5 bases). The CDR3 is 15 amino acids. The germline CDR1 and CDR2 sequences are SNHLY and FYNNEI. V lost 3 bases to trimming and J lost 9 bases, with 15 bases between them. CDR3 loop: CASSDFGGDGSPLHF. The CDR3 nucleotides read TGTGCCAGCAGTGATTTCGGGGGAGACGGTTCACCCCTCCACTTT.

CDR3 sequence (DNA): TGCAGCGCTATCTACAATGAGCAGTTCTTC. This sequence encodes CSAIYNEQFF. This chain uses TRBV29-1 with TRBJ2-1; D is ambiguous. V was shortened by 7 bases and J by 3 bases, with 4 bases between the two germline ends. Germline CDR1 and CDR2: SQVTM and ANQGSEA. The CDR3 spans 10 residues.

This clonotype was detected many times. The V gene is TRBV29-1, the J gene TRBJ1-1; D remains unclear. The germline V gene has CDR1 SQVTM and CDR2 ANQGSEA. Deletions cut 4 bases from V and 4 bases from J, with 7 bases between. CDR3 length: 11 residues. The CDR3 is CSVGVATEAFF. The CDR3 nucleotides are TGCAGCGTTGGGGTGGCCACTGAAGCTTTCTTT.

A few counts support this clonotype. The chain combines TRBV12-3 or TRBV12-4 with TRBJ1-4; D gene uncertain. This CDR3 region has 14 residues. V was clipped by 5 bases and J by 4 bases, with 11 bases between them. CDR3 protein: CASSARQSNEKLFF. The CDR3 DNA is TGTGCCAGCAGTGCCCGTCAGAGTAATGAAAAACTGTTTTTT.

The V call is TRBV20-1, the J call TRBJ2-7, with 7 bases lining up with TRBD2. Trimming took 1 base from V and 0 from J; bases not matched to a gene: 6. In germline, CDR1 is DFQATT, CDR2 SNEGSKA (reference sequence). This CDR3 comprises 15 residues. The CDR3: CSARALAESSYEQYF. The CDR3 bases are TGCAGTGCTAGAGCCCTAGCGGAGAGCTCCTACGAGCAGTACTTC.

This clonotype was counted only a few times. V usage is TRBV2 and J usage is TRBJ1-5; TRBD1 aligns across 7 bases. The CDR3 runs to 14 residues. V dropped 4 bases and J dropped 3; count of bases not matched to a gene: 3. Germline V lookup: CDR1 SNHLY, CDR2 FYNNEI. CDR3 sequence: CASSGGQNNQPQHF. The DNA of the CDR3 is TGTGCCAGCAGTGGGGGACAGAACAATCAGCCCCAGCATTTT.

V is TRBV20-1 and J is TRBJ2-7; no firm D call. The germline V gene has CDR1 DFQATT and CDR2 SNEGSKA (reference sequence). This CDR3 is 12 amino acids long. Trimming removed 3 bases from V and 3 bases from J, with 9 bases in between. The CDR3 region is CSARARSYEQYF. In nucleotides, the CDR3 is TGCAGTGCTAGGGCCCGGAGCTACGAGCAGTACTTC.

The CDR3: CASRTDSGNNSPLHF. Here the CDR3 DNA reads TGTGCCAGCAGAACGGACAGCGGAAATAATTCACCCCTCCACTTT. The rearrangement links TRBV28 to TRBJ1-6, with TRBD1 as a possible D gene (6 bases). V was clipped by 6 bases and J by 5 bases, with 14 bases between them. The CDR3 is 15 residues long. Germline CDR1 and CDR2: MDHEN and SYDVKM.

This chain links TRBV14 with TRBJ1-2; no reliable D call. This CDR3 has 14 amino acids. V lost 0 bases and J lost 5, with 10 bases in between. Germline V CDR1 and CDR2: SGHDN, FVKESK. The chain's CDR3 is CASSQDSVGYGYTF. For the CDR3, the DNA is TGTGCCAGCAGCCAAGATAGCGTGGGGTATGGCTACACCTTC.